A selection of T cell receptor beta chains follows, all from one sample in a study of T-cell reconstitution after alpha-beta-depleted transplantation in children. Each CDR3 protein gets one entry after TCRdb re-called the PCR reads with MiXCR. This sample has over 450,000 distinct CDR3 sequences, with under 12% found just once. The sequencing here drew on PBMCs, taken before TCRalphabeta/CD19-depleted stem cell transplant. These receptors came from a child between 2 and 9 years old with inherited bone marrow failure, due to receive a stem cell transplant. CDR3s include the opening cysteine and the closing phenylalanine or tryptophan. The D gene is left open where the match is weak. Rows give clone size only sometimes, using once, few, many, or a class for an expanded clone.

j_call clone_size d_call v_call cdr3_aa cdr3_nt
TRBJ2-7 many TRBD2 TRBV6-5 CASRYGGGPQEQYF TGTGCCAGCAGATACGGGGGAGGGCCACAGGAGCAGTACTTC
TRBJ2-1 many . TRBV4-3 CASSQDLTYNEQFF TGCGCCAGCAGCCAAGATCTTACTTACAATGAGCAGTTCTTC
TRBJ2-5 . TRBD2 TRBV28 CASRHSDSFSGSKTQYF TGTGCCAGCAGGCACTCTGACTCCTTTAGCGGGAGTAAGACCCAGTACTTC
TRBJ2-1 few TRBD2 TRBV29-1 CSVDPTSGSNEQFF TGCAGCGTTGACCCGACTAGCGGGTCCAATGAGCAGTTCTTC
TRBJ2-2 few . TRBV20-1 CSARPRVGGSGELFF TGCAGTGCTAGACCCAGAGTTGGAGGTTCCGGGGAGCTGTTTTTT
TRBJ1-2 few TRBD1 TRBV27 CASSVGQNHGYTF TGTGCCAGCAGCGTGGGACAGAACCATGGCTACACCTTC
TRBJ2-7 many . TRBV28 CASRGPYEQYF TGCGCCAGCAGGGGACCCTACGAGCAGTACTTC
TRBJ1-2 . TRBD1 TRBV20-1 CSANRGIGYGYTF TGCAGTGCCAACAGGGGAATAGGGTATGGCTACACCTTC
TRBJ1-1 few . TRBV12-3/TRBV12-4 CASSLTWEFQGGQNTEAFF TGTGCCAGCAGTTTAACCTGGGAGTTTCAAGGGGGACAGAACACTGAAGCTTTCTTT
TRBJ2-7 many . TRBV10-3 CAIRDGDYEQYF TGTGCCATCAGGGACGGTGACTACGAGCAGTACTTC
TRBJ1-2 many . TRBV28 CASSIHTYGYTF TGTGCCAGCAGCATACATACCTATGGCTACACCTTC
TRBJ2-2 many . TRBV4-3 CASSQRVAGTNTGELFF TGCGCCAGCAGCCAACGAGTCGCCGGGACAAACACCGGGGAGCTGTTTTTT
TRBJ1-6 few . TRBV11-2 CASSLHGNPRGYNSPLHF TGTGCCAGCAGCTTACACGGAAACCCCCGCGGGTATAATTCACCCCTCCACTTT
TRBJ2-2 many . TRBV10-3 CAISDLTGELFF TGTGCCATCAGTGACCTTACCGGGGAGCTGTTTTTT
TRBJ2-1 many . TRBV7-2 CASSPRGPNYNEQFF TGTGCCAGCAGCCCCCGGGGGCCGAACTACAATGAGCAGTTCTTC
TRBJ2-1 many . TRBV6-2/TRBV6-3 CASTYVNEQFF TGTGCCAGCACCTACGTTAATGAGCAGTTCTTC
TRBJ2-3 few . TRBV12-3/TRBV12-4 CASSSRDFRRYTDTQYF TGTGCCAGCAGTTCCCGGGACTTCCGGAGATATACAGATACGCAGTATTTT
TRBJ1-4 . TRBD1 TRBV28 CASSSLTGGVEKLFF TGTGCCAGCAGTTCCTTGACAGGGGGCGTCGAAAAACTGTTTTTT
TRBJ2-1 many TRBD2 TRBV27 CASSLRTSWEQFF TGTGCCAGCAGTTTACGGACTAGTTGGGAGCAGTTCTTC
TRBJ1-5 . . TRBV7-8 CASSLGPAGQPQHF TGTGCCAGCAGCTTGGGCCCCGCGGGTCAGCCCCAGCATTTT
TRBJ2-5 many TRBD1 TRBV12-3/TRBV12-4 CASTGTGGGETQYF TGTGCCAGCACCGGGACAGGGGGCGGGGAGACCCAGTACTTC
TRBJ2-5 . TRBD2 TRBV5-1 CASSGGTSLEETHYF TGCGCCAGCAGCGGCGGGACTAGCCTGGAAGAGACCCATTACTTC
TRBJ1-2 few . TRBV27 CASSLGLIYGYTF TGTGCCAGCAGTTTAGGTCTCATCTATGGCTACACCTTC
TRBJ1-1 many . TRBV7-9 CASSSPGATEAFF TGTGCCAGCAGCTCCCCAGGTGCAACTGAAGCTTTCTTT
TRBJ2-7 few TRBD2 TRBV27 CASSSSGSSSYEQYF TGTGCCAGCAGTTCTAGCGGCTCGAGCTCCTACGAGCAGTACTTC
TRBJ2-7 many . TRBV20-1 CSAPAVPLYEQYF TGCAGTGCCCCGGCGGTGCCCCTCTACGAGCAGTACTTC
TRBJ1-3 few . TRBV20-1 CSAPRASEGNTIYF TGCAGTGCCCCTAGGGCATCGGAGGGAAACACCATATATTTT
TRBJ2-2 many . TRBV12-3/TRBV12-4 CASSESVRNTGELFF TGTGCCAGCAGCGAATCAGTTCGGAACACCGGGGAGCTGTTTTTT
TRBJ1-5 . TRBD1 TRBV28 CASSSRTGGTPQHF TGTGCCAGCAGTTCAAGGACAGGGGGCACGCCCCAGCATTTT
TRBJ2-7 few . TRBV30 CAWAMTSQGEQYF TGTGCCTGGGCTATGACTAGTCAAGGCGAGCAGTACTTC
TRBJ2-7 . . TRBV5-1 CASSPDLPPYEQYF TGCGCCAGCAGCCCGGATTTGCCTCCCTACGAGCAGTACTTC
TRBJ2-3 . TRBD2 TRBV25-1 CASSALGGRGGSTDTQYF TGTGCCAGCAGTGCACTAGGCGGGAGGGGAGGTAGCACAGATACGCAGTATTTT
TRBJ2-2 many TRBD1 TRBV27 CASSLGRGLNTGELFF TGTGCCAGCAGTTTAGGCAGGGGGCTTAACACCGGGGAGCTGTTTTTT
TRBJ2-3 . . TRBV11-2 CASSRWDNSQYF TGTGCCAGCAGCCGCTGGGACAATAGTCAGTATTTT
TRBJ2-7 many TRBD1 TRBV4-3 CASSLRQGEAYEQYF TGCGCCAGCAGCCTCAGACAGGGAGAGGCCTACGAGCAGTACTTC
TRBJ2-3 many TRBD2 TRBV7-7 CASSQGLGRADTQYF TGTGCTAGCAGCCAAGGACTAGGAAGGGCAGATACGCAGTATTTT
TRBJ2-3 many TRBD2 TRBV7-9 CASSLGVGGSGTDTQYF TGTGCCAGCAGCTTAGGAGTGGGCGGGAGCGGCACAGATACGCAGTATTTT
TRBJ2-1 . TRBD2 TRBV27 CASSLQPSGSYNEQFF TGTGCCAGCAGTTTACAACCTAGCGGGTCCTACAATGAGCAGTTCTTC
TRBJ1-5 . . TRBV5-1 CASSLGSPGGNQPQDF TGCGCCAGCAGCCTGGGATCCCCGGGAGGCAATCAGCCCCAGGATTTT
TRBJ2-3 many TRBD2 TRBV7-8 CASSLGGGVADTQYF TGTGCCAGCAGCCTCGGTGGGGGGGTCGCAGATACGCAGTATTTT
TRBJ2-3 many . TRBV12-3/TRBV12-4 CASSFGQGFTDTQYF TGTGCCAGCAGTTTCGGTCAGGGATTCACAGATACGCAGTATTTT
TRBJ2-3 many TRBD2 TRBV2 CASRRSREIRDTQYF TGTGCCAGCAGGAGATCGCGGGAGATTAGAGATACGCAGTATTTT
TRBJ1-6 . . TRBV3-1 CASSQGPSWQGLNSPLHF TGTGCCAGCAGCCAAGGCCCCTCCTGGCAGGGCTTAAATTCACCCCTCCACTTT
TRBJ2-1 few . TRBV11-2 CASSPRGFRGERLKNEQFF TGTGCCAGCAGCCCCCGGGGCTTTAGAGGGGAGAGGTTAAAGAATGAGCAGTTCTTC
TRBJ1-1 . . TRBV5-1 CASSLVWGGGTEAFF TGCGCCAGCAGCTTGGTCTGGGGAGGAGGCACTGAAGCTTTCTTT
TRBJ2-7 many TRBD2 TRBV7-2 CASSILPLAGAGEQYF TGTGCCAGCAGCATTCTCCCCCTAGCGGGAGCTGGCGAGCAGTACTTC
TRBJ2-2 many . TRBV20-1 CSARDPGSGELFF TGCAGTGCTAGAGATCCAGGGTCCGGGGAGCTGTTTTTT
TRBJ2-1 . . TRBV28 CASSSRMGPYNEQFF TGTGCCAGCAGTTCACGGATGGGTCCTTACAATGAGCAGTTCTTC
TRBJ2-2 many TRBD2 TRBV27 CASSLYGTVGGRTGELFF TGTGCCAGCAGTTTATATGGGACGGTGGGAGGGCGCACCGGGGAGCTGTTTTTT
TRBJ2-1 many TRBD1 TRBV19 CASSTTGGAGNEQFF TGTGCCAGTAGTACTACAGGGGGCGCGGGTAATGAGCAGTTCTTC
TRBJ2-7 many . TRBV10-1 CASSESQGRTVGYEQYF TGCGCCAGCAGTGAGTCTCAAGGTAGGACAGTTGGCTACGAGCAGTACTTC
TRBJ2-7 many TRBD2 TRBV7-2 CASSFWGGTSFYEQYF TGTGCCAGCAGCTTTTGGGGTGGGACTAGCTTTTACGAGCAGTACTTC
TRBJ1-1 many . TRBV20-1 CSARDRIEAFF TGCAGTGCTAGAGACAGAATTGAAGCTTTCTTT